There are many counts of the clone carrying this T cell receptor beta chain. The antigen is not known. The sample comes from a study of CD8 T cells in ankylosing spondylitis. Study-level findings and limits: Typical of ankylosing spondylitis blood, it appeared, was a TCR beta motif of under 10 highly homologous variants. Reported data indicate significant enrichment of disease-linked clones within matched ankylosing spondylitis synovial fluid. CD8+ cells made up the disease-linked clones, which were relatively rare in peripheral blood.

By quantitative 5'-RACE with molecular barcodes, the TCR beta libraries were made. TCRdb redid the calling of the 5' RACE reads with MiXCR, one entry per CDR3 protein. Of approximately 250,000 distinct CDR3 sequences in the sample, 7% to 10% were seen once. Trimming left V 4 bases short and J 3 bases short, with 18 bases between. Germline CDR1 SGDLS, CDR2 YYNGEE. CDR3 length equals 16 residues. This sequence originates from a female donor with ankylosing spondylitis or in good health (not recorded which). The material sequenced was blood, either unsorted or a sorted T cell fraction (not recorded which). V usage is TRBV9 and J usage is TRBJ2-3; D unclear. CDR3 protein: CASSPTPSTVTDTQYF. CDR3 coding DNA: TGTGCCAGCAGCCCCACCCCCAGTACGGTTACAGATACGCAGTATTTT.